This TCR beta chain was retrieved from a study of identical twins. Overall study results and limits: Findings depended on cross-sectional statistics rather than tracking the same donors.

Through template switching, a universal primer site was introduced, and the cDNA contained unique molecular identifiers. From the 5' RACE reads, TCRdb called clonotypes with MiXCR, one entry per CDR3 protein. Of about 460,000 distinct CDR3 sequences in the sample, 13% to 15% are singletons; the top ten hold 0.5% to 0.65%. Healthy Caucasian individuals made up all the donors. This clonotype has more than one count but fewer than ten. Its antigen is still unknown. The CDR3 sequence is 11 residues long. V was trimmed by 3 bases and J by 4 bases, leaving 7 bases between them. In germline, CDR1 is GTSNPN, CDR2 SVGIG (reference sequence). These data also formed part of another study, on yellow fever vaccine responses in identical twins.

The receptor was derived from a woman aged 18-29 years in good health. Input material: CD4+ T cells sorted from blood. This chain connects TRBV30 to TRBJ2-7; TRBD1 or TRBD2 may be the D gene (5 bases each). CDR3 region: CAWRGEYEQYF. CDR3 sequence (DNA): TGTGCCTGGAGAGGGGAGTACGAGCAGTACTTC.